This TCR beta chain was found in a study of T cell repertoires in cytomegalovirus infection. Study-wide background: It was recently identified HLA-C-restricted and well-studied HLA-B-restricted CMV epitopes that the study used. Public TCR beta signature analysis indicated the presence of both CMV infection and matching HLA type. General study findings and limits: Clonotype analysis showed dominance of the ex vivo response by HLA-C-restricted CMV-specific TCR beta clonotypes.

One entry per CDR3 protein results from TCRdb running MiXCR on the reads. The sample consists of about half a million distinct CDR3 sequences, roughly a third of them appearing once. The ends lost 3 bases at V and 7 bases at J; junction bases unmatched: 4. This CDR3 spans 13 amino acids. A word on this clonotype: The antigen remains undetermined.

This receptor was obtained from a human donor in good health (CMV status not recorded). Some clones in this sample may be carry-over from other donors' samples. The chain employs TRBV12-3 or TRBV12-4 and TRBJ2-3; TRBD2 matches at 7 bases. The material sequenced was cultured PBMCs, taken from culture after CMV antigen stimulation. CDR3 sequence (DNA): TGTGCCAGCAGTTTTGGCGGGAGTTATACGCAGTATTTT. As protein: CASSFGGSYTQYF.